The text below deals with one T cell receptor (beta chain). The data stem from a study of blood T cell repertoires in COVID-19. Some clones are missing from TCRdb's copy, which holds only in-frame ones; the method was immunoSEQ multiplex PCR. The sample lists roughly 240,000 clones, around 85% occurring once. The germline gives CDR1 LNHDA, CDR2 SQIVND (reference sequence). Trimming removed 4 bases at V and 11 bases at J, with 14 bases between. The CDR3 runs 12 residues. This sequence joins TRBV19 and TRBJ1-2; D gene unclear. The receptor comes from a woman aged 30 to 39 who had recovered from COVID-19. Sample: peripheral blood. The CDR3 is CASSTDYGGYTF. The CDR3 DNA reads TGTGCCAGTAGTACAGACTATGGAGGGTACACCTTC.